These 6 T cell receptor beta chains originate from one sample sequenced in a study of regulatory T cells in long-lasting Graves disease. Time point meaning: persistent/refractory GD, antithyroid drugs over 5 years with positive TRAb. RNA extracted from PBMCs served as the sequencing template. Researchers made TCR beta libraries by using iRepertoire HTBI primers and running Arm-PCR on CDR3 regions. TCRdb processed the multiplex PCR reads anew with MiXCR; each CDR3 protein has one entry. This sample yields approximately 690,000 distinct CDR3 sequences, of which 25% to 35% are seen a single time; 40% to 55% belongs to the top ten. The input for sequencing was peripheral blood mononuclear cells (PBMCs), taken when the disease was refractory, from a patient treated with antithyroid drugs. Receptor source: a female donor with Graves disease.

The genes are TRBV3-1 and TRBJ1-3; no clear D gene. The CDR3 is 13 residues long. V lost 1 base and J lost 8, with 9 bases in between. Per the germline V gene, CDR1 is LGHDT and CDR2 is YNNKEL (reference sequence). The CDR3: CASSQVGWDTIYF. The CDR3 region has the DNA TGTGCCAGCAGCCAAGTCGGATGGGACACCATATATTTT.

This clonotype has more than one count but fewer than ten. CDR3 amino acids: CASSRTGGNEQYF. CDR3 nucleotide sequence: TGTGCCAGTAGTCGGACAGGCGGTAACGAGCAGTACTTC. The chain combines TRBV19 with TRBJ2-7; 7 bases line up with TRBD1. The CDR3 loop spans 13 amino acids. V dropped 5 bases and J dropped 5; count of bases not matched to a gene: 6. Germline V gene sequence: CDR1 LNHDA, CDR2 SQIVND (reference sequence).

This clonotype has more than one count but fewer than ten. The rearrangement joins TRBV3-1 to TRBJ1-5, with 7 bases aligning to TRBD1. The CDR3 is 15 residues long. In germline, CDR1 is LGHDT, CDR2 YNNKEL (reference sequence). The V segment lost 4 bases and the J segment 3 bases; nucleotides outside the gene matches: 6. CDR3 sequence (DNA): TGTGCCAGCAGCCCTGGACAGGTTTACAATCAGCCCCAGCATTTT. Encoded protein: CASSPGQVYNQPQHF.

The rearrangement joins TRBV9 to TRBJ1-1; 9 bases are shared with TRBD1. CDR3 length: 14 amino acids. Germline V gene sequence: CDR1 SGDLS, CDR2 YYNGEE. The J segment lost 4 bases and the V segment lost 0 bases, leaving 1 base of the junction unmatched. CDR3 amino acids: CASSVEGQGTEAFF. CDR3 in DNA: TGTGCCAGCAGCGTAGAGGGACAGGGCACTGAAGCTTTCTTT.

This clonotype was seen ten or more times. The J gene is TRBJ2-5, the V gene TRBV11-2; 10 positions agree with TRBD2. CDR3 size: 17 residues. Germline values: CDR1 SGHAT, CDR2 FQNNGV. Trimming at V came to 3 bases and at J to 4 bases, leaving 11 bases not matched to a gene. The CDR3 nucleotides are TGTGCCAGCAGCTTCGGTACTAGCGGGATGGTTGGAGAGACCCAGTACTTC. This sequence encodes CASSFGTSGMVGETQYF.

This chain links TRBV19 with TRBJ1-1; D remains unclear. V gave up 0 bases and J gave up 4 bases, with 6 bases separating them. There are 13 residues in the CDR3. CDR1 LNHDA and CDR2 SQIVND come from the germline V gene (reference sequence). The CDR3 DNA follows: TGTGCCAGTAGTATAGAGGGTACCACTGAAGCTTTCTTT. It codes for CASSIEGTTEAFF.